This TCR beta chain was documented in a study of T cells in Graves' hyperthyroidism and ophthalmopathy. Researchers barred patients who had uncontrolled infection, other autoimmune disease, pregnancy or lactation. Of note for this clonotype: What it binds is not known.

The CDR3 has 13 amino acids. V gave up 2 bases and J gave up 6 bases, with 10 bases separating them. The germline V gene encodes CDR1 SGHVS and CDR2 FQNEAQ. Authors of the study amplified TCR beta CDR3 regions from RNA transcripts. The TCR CDR3 was amplified in a first-round RT-PCR using the HTBI primer set. Each CDR3 protein is one row after TCRdb ran MiXCR on the multiplex PCR reads. The table shows roughly 500,000 distinct CDR3 sequences, with around 43% occurring only once. Study results and limitations: Ophthalmopathy was distinguished from stable hyperthyroidism by 13 V-J signatures. Expanded thyroid clonotypes (above 0.001) were mostly also found in blood. Model-based prediction identified ophthalmopathy a median 6.5 months prior to its onset.

J is TRBJ1-1 and V is TRBV7-8, with a possible D match to TRBD1 (5 bases). Sequencing used peripheral blood or thyroid tissue (not recorded which). The TCR was taken from an adult woman with Graves' disease, either hyperthyroidism or ophthalmopathy (not recorded which). The CDR3 DNA sequence: TGTGCCAGCAGCTTACCAGGGCAACCTGAAGCTTTCTTT. Its protein is CASSLPGQPEAFF.